This T cell receptor (beta chain) was captured by sequencing in a study of cytomegalovirus exposure and HLA in healthy donors (dated by TCRdb to about 2017). Background on the whole study: The 650 to 800 repertoires of the first cohort and the 95 to 150 validation repertoires were produced on the same platform, according to a later analysis. The study combined high-throughput TCR immunosequencing, statistical association of individual TCRs with disease status, and machine learning to predict cytomegalovirus infection status. The study was designed to test whether signatures of past pathogen exposure could be identified by cataloging public T cell receptors. A separate validation cohort of roughly 130 different subjects was used in addition to the 666-subject first cohort. Study-wide conclusions, independent of this receptor: A later analysis lacked HLA typing for the validation cohort, so it scored co-occurrence in that cohort across all 120 or so repertoires. Three of the identified cytomegalovirus-associated TCR beta chains were confirmed in vitro to be specific for cytomegalovirus antigens. Subsequent analysis determined that TCRs grouped into clusters in the first cohort also showed a tendency toward co-occurrence across the roughly 110 validation repertoires, and approximately 94% of cluster scores exceeded 0. Across donors, most TCR sequences were observed very rarely, whereas some public TCRs were present in many individuals. The authors suggested that the approach could potentially be generalized to other disease states and immunological phenotypes. The study gave a list of 150 to 200 TCR beta chains associated with cytomegalovirus. Cytomegalovirus status was reported to be diagnosed by the classifier with high specificity and sensitivity in both the original and validation cohorts.

The donors belonged to the validation cohort of over a hundred subjects, which was separate from the roughly 700-subject first cohort. Including the terminal cysteine and phenylalanine, the CDR3 comprises 14 residues. Only the CDR3 part of the read is kept: 42 bases, read in frame from the first base. Trimming removed 0 bases from V and 5 bases from J; the gene matches leave 1 base unexplained. Based on the germline V gene, the CDR1 and CDR2 sequences are SGHRS and YFSETQ. This clone turned up a few times. Its binding antigen is unknown. Per-nucleotide qualities are absent, and no much larger clonotype sits a single base away. Libraries were made using the immunoSEQ multiplex PCR assay. Concerning the study's data processing: To diagnose cytomegalovirus status from the catalog of TCR beta chain sequences, a statistical classification framework was built. What TCRdb holds here is the immuneACCESS table cut down to in-frame rearrangements. Part of the clones is not present; checked against another copy, under half of the missing clones reflect an unresolved V gene, and the others are unexplained. V, J and clone size derive from that table, while D and trimming were established from the DNA sequence. Here the sample has about 220,000 clones; around nine tenths occur a single time. The ten biggest clones cover about 2.8% of the sample.

The specimen was PBMCs. The sequence links TRBV5-1 to TRBJ2-7, with 11 bases matching TRBD1. The sequence derives from a young man in good health and CMV-seronegative. The CDR3 protein: CASSLEGQGDEQYF. The nucleotide sequence reads as follows: TGCGCCAGCAGCTTGGAGGGACAGGGGGACGAGCAGTACTTC.